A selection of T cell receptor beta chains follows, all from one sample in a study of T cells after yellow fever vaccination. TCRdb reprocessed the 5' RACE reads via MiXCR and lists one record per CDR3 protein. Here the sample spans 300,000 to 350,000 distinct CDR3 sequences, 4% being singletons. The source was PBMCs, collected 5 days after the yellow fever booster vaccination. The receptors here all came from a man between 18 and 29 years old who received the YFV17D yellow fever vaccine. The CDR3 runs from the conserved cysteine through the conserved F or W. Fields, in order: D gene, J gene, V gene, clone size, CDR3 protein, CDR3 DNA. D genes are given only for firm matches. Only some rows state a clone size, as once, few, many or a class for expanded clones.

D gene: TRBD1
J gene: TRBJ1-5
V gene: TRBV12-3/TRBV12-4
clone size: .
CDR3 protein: CASTKSQGDQPQHF
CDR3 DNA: TGTGCCAGCACCAAATCGCAGGGGGATCAGCCCCAGCATTTT

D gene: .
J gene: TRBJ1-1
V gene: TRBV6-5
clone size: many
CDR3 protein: CASRVPGGEAFF
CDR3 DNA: TGTGCCAGCAGAGTGCCGGGCGGTGAAGCTTTCTTT

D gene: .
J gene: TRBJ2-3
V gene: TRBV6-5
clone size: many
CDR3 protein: CASSPSRGTQYF
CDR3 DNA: TGTGCCAGCAGTCCATCACGGGGTACGCAGTATTTT

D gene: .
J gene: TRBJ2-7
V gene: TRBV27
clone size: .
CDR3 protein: CASSYGGPSYEQYF
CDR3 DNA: TGTGCCAGCAGTTATGGGGGCCCCTCCTACGAGCAGTACTTC

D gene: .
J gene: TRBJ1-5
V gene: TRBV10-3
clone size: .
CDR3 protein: CAIRAQSNQPQHF
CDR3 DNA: TGTGCCATCAGAGCCCAGAGCAATCAGCCCCAGCATTTT

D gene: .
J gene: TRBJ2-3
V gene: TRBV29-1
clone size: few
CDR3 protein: CSAHEDTQYF
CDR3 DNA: TGCAGCGCCCATGAGGATACGCAGTATTTT

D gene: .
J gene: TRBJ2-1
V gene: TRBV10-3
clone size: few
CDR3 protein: CAISAGTQLYNEQFF
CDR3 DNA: TGTGCCATCAGTGCCGGGACACAGCTATACAATGAGCAGTTCTTC

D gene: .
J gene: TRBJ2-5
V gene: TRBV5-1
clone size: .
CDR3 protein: CASSATQETQYF
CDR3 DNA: TGCGCCAGCAGCGCCACACAAGAGACCCAGTACTTC

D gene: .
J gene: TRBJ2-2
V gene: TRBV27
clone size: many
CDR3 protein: CASTPQGHNTGELFF
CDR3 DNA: TGTGCCAGCACCCCTCAGGGACACAACACCGGGGAGCTGTTTTTT

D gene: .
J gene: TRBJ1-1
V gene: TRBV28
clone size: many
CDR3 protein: CASRLRTEAFF
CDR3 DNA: TGTGCCAGCAGGCTGCGCACTGAAGCTTTCTTT

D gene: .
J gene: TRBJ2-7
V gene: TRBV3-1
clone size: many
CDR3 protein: CASSQAMGAERPYEQYF
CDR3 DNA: TGTGCCAGCAGCCAGGCCATGGGGGCAGAACGACCCTACGAGCAGTACTTC

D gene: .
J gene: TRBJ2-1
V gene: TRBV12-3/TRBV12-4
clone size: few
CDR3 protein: CANSLSVGSLLSSYNEQFF
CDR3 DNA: TGTGCCAACTCCTTGTCTGTCGGCAGCCTTTTGAGCTCCTACAATGAGCAGTTCTTC

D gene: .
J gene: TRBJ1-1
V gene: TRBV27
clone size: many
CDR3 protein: CASSSGWTEAFF
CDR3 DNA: TGTGCCAGCAGTTCTGGTTGGACTGAAGCTTTCTTT

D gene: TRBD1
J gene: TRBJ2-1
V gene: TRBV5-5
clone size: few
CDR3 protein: CASSRGEGWSPTGVGEQFF
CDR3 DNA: TGTGCCAGCAGCCGCGGAGAAGGGTGGTCCCCAACAGGGGTAGGTGAGCAGTTCTTC

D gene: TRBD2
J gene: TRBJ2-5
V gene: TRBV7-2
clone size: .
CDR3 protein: CASSVSGGARETQYF
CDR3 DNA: TGTGCCAGCAGCGTTAGCGGGGGGGCCCGGGAGACCCAGTACTTC

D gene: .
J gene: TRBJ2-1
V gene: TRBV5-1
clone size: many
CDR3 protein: CASRRLSYNEQFF
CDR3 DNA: TGCGCCAGCAGACGGTTATCCTACAATGAGCAGTTCTTC

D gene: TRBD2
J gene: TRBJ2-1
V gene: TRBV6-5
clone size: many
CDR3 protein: CASSYSTSVTNEQFF
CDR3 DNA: TGTGCCAGCAGTTACTCGACTAGCGTTACCAATGAGCAGTTCTTC

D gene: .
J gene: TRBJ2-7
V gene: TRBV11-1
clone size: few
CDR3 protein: CASSSYQSRDREQYF
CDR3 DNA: TGTGCCAGCAGCTCTTATCAATCCCGGGACCGCGAGCAGTACTTC

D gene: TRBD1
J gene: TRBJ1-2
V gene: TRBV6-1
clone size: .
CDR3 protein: CASSGQGRGGYTF
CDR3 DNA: TGTGCCAGCAGCGGACAGGGGAGGGGAGGCTACACCTTC

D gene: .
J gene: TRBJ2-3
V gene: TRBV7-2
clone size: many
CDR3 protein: CASRQGGTDTQYF
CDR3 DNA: TGTGCCAGCAGGCAGGGGGGTACAGATACGCAGTATTTT

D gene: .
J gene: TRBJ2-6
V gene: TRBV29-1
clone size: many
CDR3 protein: CSVDLVTGANVLTF
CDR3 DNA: TGCAGCGTTGATCTGGTTACTGGGGCCAACGTCCTGACTTTC

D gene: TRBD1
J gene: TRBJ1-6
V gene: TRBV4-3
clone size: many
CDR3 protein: CASSQFTGDSPLHF
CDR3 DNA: TGCGCCAGCAGCCAATTTACAGGGGATTCACCCCTCCACTTT

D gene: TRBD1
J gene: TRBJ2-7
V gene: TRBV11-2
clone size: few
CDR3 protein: CASSSPGEGAMGEQYF
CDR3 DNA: TGTGCCAGCAGCTCGCCGGGCGAGGGGGCGATGGGAGAGCAGTACTTC

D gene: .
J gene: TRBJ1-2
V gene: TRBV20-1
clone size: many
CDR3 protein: CSGGFGYTF
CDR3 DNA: TGCAGTGGGGGTTTTGGCTACACCTTC

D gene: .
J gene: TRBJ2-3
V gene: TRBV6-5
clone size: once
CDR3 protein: CASSSELSTQCF
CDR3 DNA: TGTGCCAGCAGTTCCGAGCTGAGTACGCAGTGTTTT

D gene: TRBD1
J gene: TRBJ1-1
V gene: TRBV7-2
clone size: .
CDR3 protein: CASSLTNPGQKNTEAFF
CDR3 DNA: TGTGCCAGCAGCTTAACGAACCCGGGACAGAAGAACACTGAAGCTTTCTTT

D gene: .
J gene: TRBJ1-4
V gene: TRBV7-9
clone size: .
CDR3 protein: CASSPGAGGHEKLFF
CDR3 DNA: TGTGCCAGCAGCCCCGGGGCGGGGGGCCACGAAAAACTGTTTTTT

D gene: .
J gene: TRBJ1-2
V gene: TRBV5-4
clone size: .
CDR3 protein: CASSSGWDNGYGYTF
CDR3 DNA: TGTGCCAGCAGCTCAGGATGGGATAACGGCTATGGCTACACCTTC

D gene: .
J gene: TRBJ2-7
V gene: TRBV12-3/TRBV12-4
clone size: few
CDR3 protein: CASSPQGGGREQYF
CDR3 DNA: TGTGCCAGCAGTCCACAGGGGGGGGGCAGGGAGCAGTACTTC

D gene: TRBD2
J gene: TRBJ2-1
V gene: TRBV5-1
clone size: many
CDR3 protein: CASRNTGLAGDEQFF
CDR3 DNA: TGCGCCAGCAGGAATACGGGACTAGCAGGAGATGAGCAGTTCTTC

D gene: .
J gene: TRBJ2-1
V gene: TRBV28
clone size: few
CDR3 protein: CASSLYEQFF
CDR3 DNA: TGTGCCAGCAGTTTATATGAGCAGTTCTTC

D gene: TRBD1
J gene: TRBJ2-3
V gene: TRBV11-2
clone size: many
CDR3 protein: CASRPNRGPYTDTQYF
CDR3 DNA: TGTGCCAGCAGACCCAACAGGGGGCCATACACAGATACGCAGTATTTT